This TCR beta chain was identified in a study of T cell responses to AZD1222 COVID-19 vaccine. Findings and limits, study-wide: Just five or six AZD1222 recipients were seropositive at baseline. Females outnumbered males among donors, who were mostly white British; clonal diversity was possibly underestimated.

In regard to this clone: Its antigen is not identified.

Data came from immunoSEQ multiplex PCR; TCRdb stores just in-frame clones and leaves some out. The sample includes 120,000 or so clones, roughly nine tenths of them seen just once. The clonotype was recovered from an adult in good health. This specimen was peripheral blood, taken on day 0 of AZD1222 vaccination.

The CDR3 reads CASSPGGPNTEAFF. As DNA, the CDR3 is TGTGCCAGCAGCCCCGGGGGACCGAACACTGAAGCTTTCTTT. The chain recombines TRBV5-8 with TRBJ1-1; D may be TRBD1 (5 bases). V lost 4 bases and J 1 base, leaving 11 bases between the germline ends. The length of the CDR3 is 14 residues. The germline V gene encodes CDR1 SGHTS and CDR2 YDEGEE.